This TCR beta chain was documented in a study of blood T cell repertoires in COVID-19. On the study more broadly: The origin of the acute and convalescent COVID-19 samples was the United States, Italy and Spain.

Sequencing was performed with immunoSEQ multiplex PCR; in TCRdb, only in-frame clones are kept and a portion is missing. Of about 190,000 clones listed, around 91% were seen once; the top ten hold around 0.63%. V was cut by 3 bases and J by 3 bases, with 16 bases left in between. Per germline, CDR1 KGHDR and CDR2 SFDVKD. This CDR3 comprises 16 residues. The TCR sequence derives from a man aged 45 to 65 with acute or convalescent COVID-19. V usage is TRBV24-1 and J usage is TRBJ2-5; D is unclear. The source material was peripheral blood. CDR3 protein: CATSDTRRGWEETQYF. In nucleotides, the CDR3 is TGTGCCACCAGTGATACCCGACGAGGTTGGGAAGAGACCCAGTACTTC.